This TCR beta chain was captured by sequencing in a study of T cells in Graves' hyperthyroidism and ophthalmopathy. TCR beta CDR3 regions were amplified from RNA transcripts. First-round RT-PCR with HTBI primers amplified the TCR CDR3 region. One entry per CDR3 protein results from TCRdb running MiXCR on the multiplex PCR reads. This sample has a few hundred thousand distinct CDR3 sequences, with 20% to 30% found just once. This clonotype was seen a handful of times. This CDR3 is built from 15 residues. Germline V CDR1 and CDR2: LNHDA, SQIVND (reference sequence). V was shortened by 1 base and J by 3 bases, with 13 bases between the two germline ends.

Sequenced: blood. The clonotype comes from a man aged 50 to 59 with Graves' hyperthyroidism. V and J are TRBV19 and TRBJ2-7, with D perhaps matching TRBD2 (6 bases). The CDR3 loop reads CASSIAGTPSYEQYF. Here the CDR3 DNA reads TGTGCCAGTAGTATAGCCGGGACTCCAAGCTACGAGCAGTACTTC.